A selection of T cell receptor beta chains follows, all from one sample in a study of CD4 T cells in relation to SARS-CoV-2 and coronaviruses. Produced via immunoSEQ multiplex PCR; TCRdb's table is partial and in-frame only. The data hold 20,000 to 25,000 clones, with less than 85% observed a single time. No antigen has been identified for these receptors. The sample consisted of CD4+ T cells from PBMCs, cultured in vitro. The receptor set was obtained from a human donor in good health. Each CDR3 is given with its conserved first and last residue.

v_gene	j_gene	CDR3aa
TRBV11-2	TRBJ2-7	CASSLRGGTGYEQYF
TRBV2	TRBJ2-1	CASSGRTNNEQFF
TRBV9	TRBJ2-7	CASSVGKSSSYEQYF
TRBV30	TRBJ2-5	CAWSRSIAGGAETQYF
TRBV29-1	TRBJ1-4	CSVLPGQSNEKLFF
TRBV3-1/TRBV3-2	TRBJ2-3	CASSLRGAGSGDTQYF
TRBV7-9	TRBJ1-1	CASSVGLSSSTEAFF
TRBV5-1	TRBJ2-7	CASSLEGSPSYEQYF
TRBV5-1	TRBJ2-2	CASSLGGLYTGELFF
TRBV5-1	TRBJ2-5	CASSLDTVQETQYF
TRBV3-1/TRBV3-2	TRBJ2-7	CASSQIRGGEQYF
TRBV29-1	TRBJ1-1	CSATPGLLSEAFF
TRBV6-5	TRBJ2-1	CASSGTSGYNEQFF
TRBV19	TRBJ2-3	CASRRATGVADTQYF
TRBV25-1	TRBJ1-5	CASSGEDRAYSNQPQHF
TRBV28	TRBJ1-2	CASGWGGRGGYTF
TRBV9	TRBJ2-7	CASSGDGLAGRGSYEQYF
TRBV19	TRBJ1-5	CASTTLDRGNQPQHF
TRBV20-1	TRBJ2-7	CSASPGTVSSYEQYF
TRBV18	TRBJ2-3	CASSPRTSGTTDTQYF
TRBV3-1/TRBV3-2	TRBJ1-2	CASSADTGFHGYTF
TRBV5-1	TRBJ2-5	CASSFTGGGETQYF
TRBV5-1	TRBJ2-2	CASSPRERKNTGELFF
TRBV6-2/TRBV6-3	TRBJ2-7	CASSSEVGPYEQYF
TRBV2	TRBJ1-2	CASGREEDYGYTF
TRBV7-3	TRBJ2-3	CASSLIPRPSTDTQYF
TRBV3-1/TRBV3-2	TRBJ2-7	CASSPVRTTSSYEQYF
TRBV4-2	TRBJ2-7	CASSPGLAGSSYEQYF
TRBV5-1	TRBJ2-1	CASSLALSNEQFF
TRBV18	TRBJ2-5	CASSPPGSLQETQYF
TRBV10-1	TRBJ2-1	CATLQDSYNEQFF
TRBV5-4	TRBJ1-6	CASSISASPLHF
TRBV6-1	TRBJ2-7	CASSEVSSGTYEQYF
TRBV6-5	TRBJ1-3	CASRTGDSGNTIYF
TRBV7-8	TRBJ2-7	CASSYGPAYEQYF
TRBV5-1	TRBJ2-5	CASSFQGLAGQETQYF
TRBV19	TRBJ2-1	CASSSRAGQGFGRSYNEQFF
TRBV28	TRBJ1-1	CASSSYDTRNTEAFF
TRBV2	TRBJ2-7	CASSAVGLNSYEQYF